A single sample is the source of the 32 T cell receptor beta chains below, sequenced in a study of T cell repertoires in cytomegalovirus infection (dated by TCRdb to 2018 to 2020). Data came from an Illumina HiSeq 1500. TCRdb applied fastp at Q25 and MiXCR to the public reads, then kept only in-frame beta chains. Identical CDR3 proteins give one entry, which carries the most common genes and DNA. Within this sample are approximately 260,000 distinct CDR3 sequences, with about a sixth of them counted one time only. Jointly, the top ten make up more than 45% of the sample. Source material: CD8+ T cells from PBMCs. These receptors originate from a human donor in good health (CMV status not recorded). Some clones in this sample may be carry-over from other donors' samples.

Only a few counts were recorded for this clonotype. The chain joins TRBV12-3 or TRBV12-4 to TRBJ1-2, with 10 bases fitting TRBD1. Trimming removed 6 bases from V and 8 bases from J; junction bases left unmatched: 12. This CDR3 region has 15 residues. The CDR3: CASRPARQGARGYTF. The CDR3 DNA sequence: TGTGCCAGCAGACCGGCCCGACAGGGGGCTCGCGGCTACACCTTC.

This clonotype was observed a handful of times. This chain joins TRBV5-1 and TRBJ2-1, with 9 bases matching TRBD2. Germline loops: CDR1 SGHRS, CDR2 YFSETQ. This CDR3 has 18 amino acids. J was trimmed by 0 bases and V by 6 bases; bases with no gene match: 13. The CDR3 region is CASTWGNSGGPSYNEQFF. CDR3 DNA sequence: TGCGCCAGCACCTGGGGCAATAGCGGGGGCCCCTCCTACAATGAGCAGTTCTTC.

This clonotype was seen only a few times. The chain recombines TRBV15 with TRBJ2-1, with 7 bases that match TRBD2. The length of the CDR3 is 15 residues. V shed 5 bases and J 4 bases; nucleotides not matched to a gene: 8. CDR1 and CDR2 (germline): LNHNV, YYDKDF (reference sequence). The CDR3 DNA follows: TGTGCCACCAGCCCCAGCCTAGCGGTTTACAATGAGCAGTTCTTC. It translates to CATSPSLAVYNEQFF.

This clonotype has a count of ten or more. The gene calls are TRBV7-2 and TRBJ2-7; either TRBD1 or TRBD2 may fit D (6 bases each). V lost 3 bases to trimming and J lost 5 bases, with 17 bases between them. Germline CDR1 reads SGHTA; CDR2 reads FQGNSA. The CDR3 length is 15 residues. The CDR3 protein is CASSLGVGGGDEQYF. Written as DNA, the CDR3 is TGTGCCAGCAGCTTGGGGGTGGGGGGCGGCGACGAGCAGTACTTC.

This clonotype was observed a handful of times. The rearrangement joins TRBV25-1 to TRBJ1-1, with D perhaps TRBD1 (6 bases). V was shortened by 3 bases and J by 4 bases, with 9 bases between the two germline ends. Per germline, CDR1 MGHDK and CDR2 SYGVNS. CDR3 length equals 13 residues. CDR3 residues: CASSEGAITEAFF. DNA for the CDR3: TGTGCCAGCAGTGAGGGGGCGATCACTGAAGCTTTCTTT.

The chain is built from TRBV7-4 and TRBJ2-5; the D gene is possibly TRBD1 (5 bases). CDR3 length: 15 amino acids. Trimming left V 5 bases short and J 2 bases short, with 15 bases between. CDR1 and CDR2 (germline): SGHVT, SQSDAQ. The CDR3 here is CASSRRDRGQETQYF. The CDR3 nucleotides read TGTGCCAGCAGCCGTAGGGATAGGGGACAAGAGACCCAGTACTTC. Looking up the rest from reference TRBV7-4 and TRBJ2-5 gives the full variable domain: GAGVSQSPRYKVAKRGRDVALRCDSISGHVTLYWYRQTLGQGSEVLTYSQSDAQRDKSGRPSGRFSAERPERSVSTLKIQRTEQGDSAVYLCASSRRDRGQETQYFGPGTRLLVL.

The gene calls are TRBV6-2 or TRBV6-3 and TRBJ2-7; D is tentatively TRBD1 or TRBD2 (5 bases each). The V gene lost 0 bases and the J gene lost 7 bases, with 22 bases spanning the gap. The CDR3 runs to 17 residues. Germline V gene lookup returns CDR1 MNHEY and CDR2 SVGEGT. The CDR3 is CASSYSIVEGRPDEQYF. Written as DNA, the CDR3 is TGTGCCAGCAGTTACTCGATAGTCGAGGGGCGTCCCGATGAGCAGTACTTC.

The chain links TRBV5-6 to TRBJ2-1; TRBD2 matches 9 bases. CDR3 length equals 16 residues. V lost 3 bases and J lost 2; bases outside the gene matches: 6. The V gene's germline CDR1 is SGHDT and CDR2 YYEEEE. DNA of the CDR3: TGTGCCAGCAGCTATGTGAGCGGGGGGCCCTACAATGAGCAGTTCTTC. This translates into CASSYVSGGPYNEQFF.

This rearrangement joins TRBV19 to TRBJ1-5, with 8 bases matching TRBD1. The trim removed 3 bases at V and 3 bases at J, leaving 10 bases unmatched. CDR1 is LNHDA, CDR2 SQIVND, per germline (reference sequence). The CDR3 contains 17 residues. CDR3 DNA: TGTGCCAGTAGTATGGGGTCAGGGGGCTTTCACAATCAGCCCCAGCATTTT. It encodes CASSMGSGGFHNQPQHF.

This clonotype was observed a few times. The chain has TRBV20-1 and TRBJ2-2, with 7 bases lining up with TRBD1. Germline CDR1 DFQATT, CDR2 SNEGSKA (reference sequence). The CDR3 is 16 residues long. V lost 0 bases, J lost 7 bases, and 11 bases stayed unmatched. The CDR3 loop is CSARDRRQGDFGELFF. The CDR3 coding sequence is TGCAGTGCTAGAGATCGAAGACAGGGCGACTTCGGGGAGCTGTTTTTT.

This clonotype was detected many times. The rearrangement joins TRBV7-9 to TRBJ1-1; the D is unclear. Trimming shortened V by 5 bases and J by 5 bases, and 9 bases separated the two germline ends. The CDR3 has 12 amino acids. Germline V lookup: CDR1 SEHNR, CDR2 FQNEAQ (reference sequence). CDR3 loop: CASSPFATEAFF. CDR3 bases: TGTGCCAGCAGCCCGTTTGCTACTGAAGCTTTCTTT.

This clonotype was seen ten or more times. The V call is TRBV11-2, the J call TRBJ2-5; D remains ambiguous. The V and J ends lost 3 bases and 2 bases respectively, with 7 bases between them. Germline V lookup: CDR1 SGHAT, CDR2 FQNNGV. The CDR3 has 13 residues. Here the CDR3 DNA reads TGTGCCAGCAGCTTCCTACGGCAAGAGACCCAGTACTTC. This gives the protein CASSFLRQETQYF.

The V gene is TRBV9, the J gene TRBJ2-7; 12 bases fit TRBD2. There are 17 residues in the CDR3. V lost 3 bases and J lost 8; bases outside the gene matches: 15. Germline V gene data show CDR1 as SGDLS and CDR2 as YYNGEE. The chain's CDR3 is CASSASTSGGPPFKQYF. CDR3 in DNA: TGTGCCAGCAGCGCCTCGACTAGCGGGGGCCCTCCTTTTAAGCAGTACTTC.

Ten or more counts support this clonotype. The chain links TRBV2 to TRBJ1-3, with D tentatively TRBD1 (6 bases). Trimming removed 4 bases from V and 0 bases from J, with 7 bases in between. Germline CDR1 and CDR2: SNHLY and FYNNEI. CDR3 length: 14 amino acids. The CDR3 loop reads CASSGTASGNTIYF. The CDR3 DNA follows: TGTGCCAGCAGTGGGACAGCCTCTGGAAACACCATATATTTT.

This clonotype was counted only a few times. CDR3: CASRDIVRQYF. The CDR3 DNA follows: TGTGCCAGCAGGGACATCGTACGGCAGTACTTC. The V and J genes are TRBV2 and TRBJ2-7; perhaps TRBD1 as D (5 bases). The CDR3 is made up of 11 amino acids. Trimming took off 6 bases at V and 9 bases at J, with 12 bases between the two ends. Germline V gene sequence: CDR1 SNHLY, CDR2 FYNNEI. Drawing the rest from reference TRBV2 and TRBJ2-7, the complete variable domain is EPEVTQTPSHQVTQMGQEVILRCVPISNHLYFYWYRQILGQKVEFLVSFYNNEISEKSEIFDDQFSVERPDGSNFTLKIRSTKLEDSAMYFCASRDIVRQYFGPGTRLTVT.

In this sample, this clonotype turned up a few times. The V gene is TRBV12-3 or TRBV12-4, the J gene TRBJ2-1; 8 nucleotides match TRBD1. The CDR3 has 15 residues. The ends lost 5 bases at V and 10 bases at J; junction bases unmatched: 13. This CDR3 reads CASSTGGQPSGEQFF. In nucleotides, the CDR3 is TGTGCCAGCAGTACAGGGGGTCAACCCTCCGGGGAGCAGTTCTTC.

The rearrangement uses TRBV6-6 and TRBJ2-1, with 10 positions matching TRBD2. CDR1 is MNHNY, CDR2 SVGAGI, per germline (reference sequence). CDR3 size: 17 residues. The V gene end was trimmed by 0 bases and the J gene end by 5 bases; junction bases not matched to a gene: 7. CDR3 in amino acids: CASSYSISGGINNEQFF. Written as DNA, the CDR3 is TGTGCCAGCAGTTACTCTATTAGCGGGGGGATAAACAATGAGCAGTTCTTC.

The chain couples TRBV4-1 to TRBJ2-1; 11 nucleotides line up with TRBD1. The V gene end was trimmed by 4 bases and the J gene end by 7 bases; junction bases not matched to a gene: 9. The CDR3 runs 16 residues. The germline V gene has CDR1 MGHRA and CDR2 YSYEKL. The CDR3 nucleotides are TGCGCCAGCAGCCCCTCTGGACAGGGGGCATTGAATGAGCAGTTCTTC. Amino acids: CASSPSGQGALNEQFF.

This clonotype was seen repeatedly, ten times or more. The V gene is TRBV4-1, the J gene TRBJ1-5; D is perhaps TRBD1 (5 bases). CDR1 and CDR2 (germline): MGHRA, YSYEKL. This CDR3 has 14 amino acids. The germline V and J ends were trimmed by 0 bases and 5 bases, with 8 bases remaining between them. The CDR3 bases are TGCGCCAGCAGCCAAGATGGGGGATATCAGCCCCAGCATTTT. It yields the protein CASSQDGGYQPQHF.

The chain joins TRBV2 to TRBJ1-5, with 10 nucleotides matching TRBD1. This CDR3 spans 15 amino acids. Losses at the gene ends were 9 bases for V and 4 bases for J; bases not matched to a gene: 9. Germline loops: CDR1 SNHLY, CDR2 FYNNEI. The CDR3 protein is CASSEGDRGNQPQHF. The CDR3 region has the DNA TGTGCCAGTTCCGAAGGGGACAGGGGAAATCAGCCCCAGCATTTT.

This clonotype was seen more than once but under ten times. The rearrangement links TRBV12-3 or TRBV12-4 to TRBJ2-3; the D is unclear. The CDR3 totals 14 residues. The V end was cut by 7 bases, the J end by 5 bases, with 16 bases between. CDR3 region: CASTAIGPEDTQYF. CDR3 nucleotides: TGTGCCAGCACGGCAATCGGGCCAGAAGATACGCAGTATTTT.

V and J are TRBV27 and TRBJ2-2; the D gene is possibly TRBD1 (5 bases). Between the trimmed V and J ends, which lost 2 bases and 4 bases, there was a span of 14 bases. This CDR3 region has 16 residues. Germline V gene data show CDR1 as MNHEY and CDR2 as SMNVEV (reference sequence). CDR3 loop: CASSLGSGIPTGELFF. The CDR3 DNA follows: TGTGCCAGCAGTTTAGGGTCAGGGATTCCCACCGGGGAGCTGTTTTTT.

The chain links TRBV5-1 to TRBJ1-3, with 7 bases matching TRBD1. Germline trimming cut 0 bases from V and 2 bases from J; bases unmatched to any gene: 5. The CDR3 covers 16 residues. Germline CDR1 is SGHRS and CDR2 is YFSETQ. CDR3: CASSLDLGTAGNTIYF. The CDR3 nucleotides are TGCGCCAGCAGCTTGGACCTCGGGACAGCTGGAAACACCATATATTTT.

This clonotype was recorded many times. A junction end diverges from the germline sequence, so it may reflect a read error. The chain joins TRBV27 to TRBJ1-5; unclear D gene. The CDR3 is made up of 13 amino acids. Germline CDR1 reads MNHEY; CDR2 reads SMNVEV (reference sequence). The CDR3 protein is CASSLGPNQPQHF. In DNA, the CDR3 is TGCGCCAGCAGCCTTGGGCCCAATCAGCCCCAGCATTTT.

The table lists this clonotype with a few counts. The J gene is TRBJ1-1, the V gene TRBV19; D remains ambiguous. V lost 10 bases, J lost 3 bases, and 15 bases lay in between. Looked up from germline, CDR1 is LNHDA and CDR2 is SQIVND (reference sequence). The CDR3 loop spans 13 amino acids. Written as DNA, the CDR3 is TGTGCCACCAAACCGTCGTCACACACTGAAGCTTTCTTT. It specifies CATKPSSHTEAFF.

J is TRBJ2-2 and V is TRBV7-9; D not certain. Trimming left V 1 base short and J 5 bases short, with 14 bases between. Germline loops: CDR1 SEHNR, CDR2 FQNEAQ (reference sequence). The CDR3 is 16 amino acids. CDR3 in amino acids: CASSLVAGPATGELFF. CDR3 bases: TGTGCCAGCAGCTTAGTCGCAGGTCCCGCAACCGGGGAGCTGTTTTTT. The full variable domain, its missing parts supplied by reference TRBV7-9 and TRBJ2-2, is DTGVSQNPRHKITKRGQNVTFRCDPISEHNRLYWYRQTLGQGPEFLTYFQNEAQLEKSRLLSDRFSAERPKGSFSTLEIQRTEQGDSAMYLCASSLVAGPATGELFFGEGSRLTVL.

For this clonotype: A much larger clone sits a single nucleotide away, making a read error possible. The CDR3 spells CASSLGTGGDNEQFF. The CDR3 coding sequence is TGTGCCAGCAGCTTAGGGACGGGGGGCGACAATGAGCAGTTCTTC. The chain links TRBV7-2 to TRBJ2-1; a possible D gene is TRBD2 (7 bases). Trimming stripped 1 base from V and 5 bases from J, with 12 bases between. The length of the CDR3 is 15 residues. Germline assignment: CDR1 SGHTA and CDR2 FQGNSA.

The V and J genes are TRBV28 and TRBJ2-2, with TRBD2 matching over 9 bases. The germline V gene encodes CDR1 MDHEN and CDR2 SYDVKM. V lost 3 bases and J lost 5; bases outside the gene matches: 7. The CDR3 extends over 16 amino acids. The DNA for the CDR3 is TGTGCCAGCAGTTTTCGGGCGGGGGGGTATACCGGGGAGCTGTTTTTT. It specifies CASSFRAGGYTGELFF.

V gene TRBV4-2 combines with J gene TRBJ1-5, with 9 bases aligning to TRBD1. This CDR3 has 17 residues. Germline CDR1 reads LGHNA; CDR2 reads YNFKEQ. J gave up 11 bases and V 4 bases, and 18 bases lay outside the gene matches. CDR3 amino acids: CASSLNVGTGPERAQHF. DNA of the CDR3: TGTGCCAGCAGCCTAAATGTCGGGACAGGGCCTGAAAGGGCCCAGCATTTT.

The rearrangement links TRBV20-1 to TRBJ2-1; D gene uncertain. V dropped 3 bases and J dropped 2 bases, with 14 bases sitting between them. The CDR3 spans 15 residues. Per germline, CDR1 DFQATT and CDR2 SNEGSKA (reference sequence). CDR3 amino acids: CSASLSGVPYNEQFF. The CDR3 bases are TGCAGTGCTAGTCTATCTGGGGTTCCCTACAATGAGCAGTTCTTC.

A word on this clonotype: A read error is possible here, since a much larger clone lies one base away. V gene TRBV6-8 combines with J gene TRBJ1-1; D is undetermined. The CDR3 covers 16 residues. V was trimmed by 4 bases and J by 3 bases, leaving 18 bases between them. The V gene's germline CDR1 is MNHGY and CDR2 SAAAGT. CDR3 loop: CASSFSVVPRDTEAFF. CDR3 sequence (DNA): TGTGCCAGCAGTTTCTCTGTGGTGCCAAGGGACACTGAAGCTTTCTTT.

This clonotype was picked up many times. V gene TRBV28 combines with J gene TRBJ2-7; D is unclear. This CDR3 has 12 amino acids. In germline, CDR1 is MDHEN, CDR2 SYDVKM. V was trimmed by 8 bases and J by 1 base, leaving 9 bases between them. CDR3 sequence (DNA): TGTGCCAGCTTGTCCCTATCCTACGAGCAGTACTTC. Protein product: CASLSLSYEQYF.